The 20 T cell receptor beta chains in this list originate from one sample, sequenced in a study of beta chain features in type 1 diabetes (dated by TCRdb to the late 2010s). Library preparation employed the immunoSEQ multiplex PCR assay. All of the isolated RNA was reverse transcribed with the High Capacity cDNA Reverse Transcription Kit, so expressed TCRB transcripts were sequenced. TCRdb stores this immuneACCESS table with in-frame sequences only. Part of the clones is absent; in the studies checked, under half of the shortfall reflects unresolved V genes, and no reason is known for the rest. For this sample there are hundreds of thousands of clones; over 8.5% appear just once. The ten largest clonotypes hold about 0.037% of the sample. Sequencing was performed on naive CD4+ T cells from blood. The cell subset or site label here, explained by the study, means: true naive CD4+ T cells. The receptors were sampled from a woman younger than 35 in good health.

This clone was found a few times. This chain links TRBV18 with TRBJ2-6, with 10 bases identical to TRBD1. V lost 4 bases, J lost 0 bases, and 12 bases stayed unmatched. This CDR3 has 20 amino acids. The germline V gene has CDR1 KGHSH and CDR2 LQKENI. The CDR3 DNA is TGTGCCAGCTCACTATTACCCGGGACAGGGGATCCCTCTGGGGCCAACGTCCTGACTTTC. Its translation is CASSLLPGTGDPSGANVLTF.

The J gene is TRBJ2-1, the V gene TRBV6-1; 13 bases line up with TRBD2. The V segment lost 3 bases and the J segment 4 bases; nucleotides outside the gene matches: 0. CDR3 length: 15 amino acids. The germline V gene has CDR1 MNHNS and CDR2 SASEGT. CDR3: CASSEGLAGYNEQFF. Written as DNA, the CDR3 is TGTGCCAGCAGTGAGGGACTAGCGGGATACAATGAGCAGTTCTTC.

This rearrangement joins TRBV15 to TRBJ1-1; 10 positions match TRBD1. CDR1 is LNHNV and CDR2 is YYDKDF in the germline V gene (reference sequence). This CDR3 is built from 16 residues. After removal of 8 bases from V and 3 bases from J, the junction contained 12 bases not matched to a gene. The chain's CDR3 is CATVARTGGFDTEAFF. The CDR3 region has the DNA TGTGCCACCGTGGCCAGGACAGGGGGGTTCGACACTGAAGCTTTCTTT.

CDR3 nucleotide sequence: TGTGCCATCAGTGGGGTAGGGGGTCGAGCTTTCTTT. It yields the protein CAISGVGGRAFF. V usage is TRBV10-3 and J usage is TRBJ1-1, with D perhaps TRBD1 (6 bases). V lost 4 bases to trimming and J lost 10 bases, with 13 bases between them. The CDR3 sequence is 12 residues long. CDR1 ENHRY and CDR2 SYGVKD come from the germline V gene.

This chain connects TRBV2 to TRBJ1-1; D is unresolved. Germline CDR1 SNHLY, CDR2 FYNNEI. The CDR3 loop spans 13 amino acids. V was pared by 4 bases and J by 6 bases, with 12 bases between. The CDR3 DNA reads as TGTGCCAGCAGTGTATATCTAGGATCTGAAGCTTTCTTT. Residues: CASSVYLGSEAFF.

The chain carries TRBV25-1 and TRBJ2-5; TRBD1 might be the D (7 bases). Germline V gives CDR1 MGHDK, CDR2 SYGVNS. Deletions cut 6 bases from V and 4 bases from J, with 12 bases between. The CDR3 consists of 13 residues. The CDR3 DNA sequence: TGTGCCAGCAGCCAGGGGGGTTCAGAGACCCAGTACTTC. It is translated as CASSQGGSETQYF.

In this sample, this clone turned up a few times. The genes are TRBV5-1 and TRBJ1-1; unclear D gene. Deletions cut 1 base from V and 7 bases from J, with 14 bases between. Looked up from germline, CDR1 is SGHRS and CDR2 is YFSETQ. The CDR3 runs to 14 residues. The CDR3 nucleotides are TGCGCCAGCAGCTTGTATTCGGAGGGTGGTGAAGCTTTCTTT. This codes for CASSLYSEGGEAFF.

This clone has just a few counts. The gene calls are TRBV30 and TRBJ2-1, with D unclear. This CDR3 is built from 12 residues. V was shortened by 0 bases and J by 3 bases, with 3 bases between the two germline ends. Germline V gene sequence: CDR1 GTSNPN, CDR2 SVGIG (reference sequence). CDR3 protein: CAWSVSYNEQFF. CDR3 nucleotides: TGTGCCTGGAGTGTCAGCTACAATGAGCAGTTCTTC. Looking up the rest from reference TRBV30 and TRBJ2-1 gives the full variable domain: SQTIHQWPATLVQPVGSPLSLECTVEGTSNPNLYWYRQAAGRGLQLLFYSVGIGQISSEVPQNLSASRPQDRQFILSSKKLLLSDSGFYLCAWSVSYNEQFFGPGTRLTVL.

This clone has more than one count but fewer than ten. The chain joins TRBV2 to TRBJ2-1; perhaps TRBD2 as D (5 bases). The CDR3 runs to 15 residues. CDR1 and CDR2 from the germline V gene are SNHLY and FYNNEI. Trimming took 3 bases from V and 12 from J, leaving 21 bases between them. The CDR3 DNA reads as TGTGCCAGCAGTGAGGGGATAGCGCCAGTATTTGCGCAGTTCTTC. Translation: CASSEGIAPVFAQFF.

This clone has just a few counts. The CDR3 DNA reads TGTGCCAGCTCACCACGGTCTGGGACAGACACTGAAGCTTTCTTT. This translates into CASSPRSGTDTEAFF. The chain joins TRBV18 to TRBJ1-1, with TRBD1 matching 7 bases. After removal of 1 base from V and 3 bases from J, the junction contained 5 bases not matched to a gene. CDR1 and CDR2 (germline): KGHSH, LQKENI. The CDR3 runs 15 residues.

The chain is built from TRBV5-1 and TRBJ2-7; TRBD2 aligns across 13 bases. The CDR3 is 15 residues long. Germline V gene lookup returns CDR1 SGHRS and CDR2 YFSETQ. V gave up 4 bases and J gave up 2 bases; unmatched junction bases: 3. This CDR3 reads CASSAGTSGTYEQYF. Written as DNA, the CDR3 is TGCGCCAGCAGCGCCGGGACTAGCGGGACCTACGAGCAGTACTTC.

The chain is built from TRBV7-9 and TRBJ1-2, with D possibly being TRBD1 (6 bases). The CDR3 covers 14 residues. Germline-derived CDR1 and CDR2 are SEHNR and FQNEAQ (reference sequence). Trimming removed 5 bases from V and 4 bases from J, with 14 bases in between. The chain's CDR3 is CASSPRGGGYGYTF. The CDR3 nucleotides read TGTGCCAGCAGCCCAAGGGGGGGCGGCTATGGCTACACCTTC.

This clone was seen a few times. The chain joins TRBV7-9 to TRBJ1-2; 8 bases map to TRBD1. V was pared by 1 base and J by 6 bases, with 1 base of the junction left unmatched. CDR1 is SEHNR and CDR2 is FQNEAQ in the germline V gene (reference sequence). The CDR3 runs 13 residues. The CDR3 coding sequence is TGTGCCAGCAGCTTAGGACAGGGGAATGGCTACACCTTC. Translation gives CASSLGQGNGYTF.

This clone was observed a few times. CDR3 nucleotides: TGTGCCAGCCGGCGGGCAGGGGGCACCTACGAGCAGTACTTC. Protein: CASRRAGGTYEQYF. The J gene is TRBJ2-7, the V gene TRBV6-1, with 8 bases fitting TRBD1. CDR3 size: 14 residues. Germline assignment: CDR1 MNHNS and CDR2 SASEGT. Trimming at V came to 8 bases and at J to 2 bases, leaving 8 bases not matched to a gene.

This clone came up a few times. The chain uses TRBV4-1 and TRBJ2-7; D gene uncertain. Trimming cost V 4 bases and J 3 bases, with 22 bases left between them. The CDR3 spans 17 residues. CDR1 is MGHRA, CDR2 YSYEKL, per germline. The CDR3 loop reads CASSPSNGATLHYEQYF. The CDR3, as DNA: TGCGCCAGCAGCCCCTCGAACGGAGCGACGCTTCACTACGAGCAGTACTTC.

The CDR3 is CASSETRNTEAFF. The CDR3 bases are TGTGCCAGCAGTGAGACTAGGAACACTGAAGCTTTCTTT. The chain recombines TRBV6-6 with TRBJ1-1; D uncertain. The V and J ends lost 5 bases and 1 base respectively, with 8 bases between them. The CDR3 spans 13 residues. Germline lookup yields CDR1 MNHNY and CDR2 SVGAGI (reference sequence).

This clone was seen at least ten times. V usage is TRBV7-2 and J usage is TRBJ2-1; the D is unclear. The CDR3 loop spans 11 amino acids. The germline CDR1 and CDR2 sequences are SGHTA and FQGNSA. V was shortened by 1 base and J by 9 bases, with 4 bases between the two germline ends. The CDR3 coding sequence is TGTGCCAGCAGCTTAGGCGGTGAGCAGTTCTTC. It encodes CASSLGGEQFF.

The chain uses TRBV19 and TRBJ2-7; 7 positions agree with TRBD2. The junction had 9 bases not matched to a gene; V was cut back by 5 bases and J by 5 bases. CDR1 is LNHDA, CDR2 SQIVND, per germline (reference sequence). The CDR3 loop spans 14 amino acids. The CDR3: CASSRSGTPHEQYF. In nucleotides, the CDR3 is TGTGCCAGTAGTCGGAGCGGGACGCCCCACGAGCAGTACTTC. The whole variable domain, filled in from reference TRBV19 and TRBJ2-7, reads DGGITQSPKYLFRKEGQNVTLSCEQNLNHDAMYWYRQDPGQGLRLIYYSQIVNDFQKGDIAEGYSVSREKKESFPLTVTSAQKNPTAFYLCASSRSGTPHEQYFGPGTRLTVT.

The rearrangement joins TRBV19 to TRBJ2-3; possible D gene TRBD1, 5 bases. Trimming stripped 2 bases from V and 0 bases from J, with 6 bases between. The CDR3 spans 14 residues. The V gene's germline CDR1 is LNHDA and CDR2 SQIVND (reference sequence). In DNA form, the CDR3 reads TGTGCCAGTAGTATAAGGGGTAGCACAGATACGCAGTATTTT. Amino acids: CASSIRGSTDTQYF.

This clone was recorded a few times. V is TRBV9 and J is TRBJ1-1, with 7 bases aligning to TRBD1. Germline CDR1 SGDLS, CDR2 YYNGEE. The CDR3 is 15 amino acids. Trimming took 2 bases from V and 3 from J; bases not matched to a gene: 7. CDR3 protein: CASSVQTGQHTEAFF. The CDR3 DNA is TGTGCCAGCAGCGTGCAAACGGGACAGCACACTGAAGCTTTCTTT. Using reference TRBV9 and TRBJ1-1 for the parts outside the CDR3, the full variable domain is DSGVTQTPKHLITATGQRVTLRCSPRSGDLSVYWYQQSLDQGLQFLIQYYNGEERAKGNILERFSAQQFPDLHSELNLSSLELGDSALYFCASSVQTGQHTEAFFGQGTRLTVV.